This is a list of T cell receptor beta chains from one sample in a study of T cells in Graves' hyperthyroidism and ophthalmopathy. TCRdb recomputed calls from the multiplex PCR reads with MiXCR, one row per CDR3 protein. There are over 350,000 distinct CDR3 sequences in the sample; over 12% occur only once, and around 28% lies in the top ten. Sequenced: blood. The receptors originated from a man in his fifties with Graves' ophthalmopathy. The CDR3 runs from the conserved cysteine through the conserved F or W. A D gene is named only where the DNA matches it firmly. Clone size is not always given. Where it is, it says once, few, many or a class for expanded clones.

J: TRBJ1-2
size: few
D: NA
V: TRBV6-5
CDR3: CASSYTHPGGTYGYTF
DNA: TGTGCCAGCAGTTACACACATCCGGGCGGGACCTATGGCTACACCTTC

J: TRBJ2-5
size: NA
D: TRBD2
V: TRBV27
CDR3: CASSLGTGGEAQYF
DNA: TGTGCCAGCAGTCTTGGGACGGGGGGAGAGGCCCAGTACTTC

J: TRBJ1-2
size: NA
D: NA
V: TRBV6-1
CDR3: CASRPGPMEGYTF
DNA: TGTGCCAGCAGACCGGGGCCGATGGAAGGCTACACCTTC

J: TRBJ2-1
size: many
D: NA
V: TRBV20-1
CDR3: CSASDGGYNEQFF
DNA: TGCAGTGCGTCCGACGGGGGTTACAATGAGCAGTTCTTC

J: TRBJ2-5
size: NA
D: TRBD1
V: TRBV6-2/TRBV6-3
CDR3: CASRTTGGAGETQYF
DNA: TGTGCCAGCAGAACGACAGGGGGCGCGGGAGAGACCCAGTACTTC

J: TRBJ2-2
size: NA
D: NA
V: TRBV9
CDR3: CASSVAGGELFF
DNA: TGTGCCAGCAGCGTAGCCGGCGGGGAGCTGTTTTTT

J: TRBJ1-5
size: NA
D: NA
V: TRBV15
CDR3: CATSRDWTRNQPQHF
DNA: TGTGCCACCAGCAGAGATTGGACGCGCAATCAGCCCCAGCATTTT

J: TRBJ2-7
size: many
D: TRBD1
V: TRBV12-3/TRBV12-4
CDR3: CASSRPGQGSYEQYF
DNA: TGTGCCAGCAGTCGTCCGGGACAGGGGTCCTACGAGCAGTACTTC

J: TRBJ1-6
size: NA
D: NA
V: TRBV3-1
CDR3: CASSRGTINSPLHF
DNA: TGTGCCAGCAGCCGGGGGACTATCAATTCACCCCTCCACTTT

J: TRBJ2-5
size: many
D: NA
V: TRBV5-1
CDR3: CASRGTYQYF
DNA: TGCGCCAGCAGAGGGACTTACCAGTACTTC

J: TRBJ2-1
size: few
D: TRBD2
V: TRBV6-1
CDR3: CASSGGSGRGNEQFF
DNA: TGTGCCAGCAGTGGGGGAAGCGGGAGAGGCAATGAGCAGTTCTTC

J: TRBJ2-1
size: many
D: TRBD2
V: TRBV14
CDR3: CASSQVRFASGISSYNEQFF
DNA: TGTGCCAGCAGCCAAGTCCGGTTTGCTAGCGGGATAAGCTCCTACAATGAGCAGTTCTTC

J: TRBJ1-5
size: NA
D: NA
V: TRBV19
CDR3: CARYKQVEGREGNQPQHF
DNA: TGTGCCCGCTACAAACAGGTGGAGGGTAGGGAAGGCAATCAGCCCCAGCATTTT

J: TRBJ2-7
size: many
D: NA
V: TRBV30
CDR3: CAWSARDSSYEQYF
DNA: TGTGCCTGGAGTGCCAGGGATAGCTCCTACGAGCAGTACTTC

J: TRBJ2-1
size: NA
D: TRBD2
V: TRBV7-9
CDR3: CASSLKAGESSYNEQFF
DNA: TGTGCCAGCAGCTTGAAAGCGGGAGAGAGCTCCTACAATGAGCAGTTCTTC

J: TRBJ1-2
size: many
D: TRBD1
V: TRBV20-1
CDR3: CSARADRSYGYTF
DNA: TGCAGTGCTAGAGCGGACAGGAGCTATGGCTACACCTTC

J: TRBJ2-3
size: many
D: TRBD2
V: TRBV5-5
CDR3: CASSLGLAGGPSTDTQYF
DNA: TGTGCCAGCAGCTTGGGGCTAGCGGGAGGGCCGAGCACAGATACGCAGTATTTT

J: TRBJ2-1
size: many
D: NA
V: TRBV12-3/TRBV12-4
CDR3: CASSWLNEQFF
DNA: TGTGCCAGCAGTTGGTTGAATGAGCAGTTCTTC

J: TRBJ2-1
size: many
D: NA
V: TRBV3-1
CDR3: CASSQDSSFGSNEQFF
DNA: TGTGCCAGCAGCCAAGATAGTAGTTTTGGTAGCAATGAGCAGTTCTTC

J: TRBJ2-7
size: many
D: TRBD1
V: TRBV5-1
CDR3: CASSGDSQGQYF
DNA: TGCGCCAGCAGCGGGGACAGCCAGGGGCAGTACTTC

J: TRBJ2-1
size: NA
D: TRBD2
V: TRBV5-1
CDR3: CASSFLLAGGTSDEQFF
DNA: TGCGCCAGCAGCTTTCTGTTAGCGGGAGGGACTTCCGATGAGCAGTTCTTC

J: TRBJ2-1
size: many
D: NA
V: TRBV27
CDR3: CASSFLGNEQFF
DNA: TGTGCCAGCAGTTTTTTGGGGAATGAGCAGTTCTTC

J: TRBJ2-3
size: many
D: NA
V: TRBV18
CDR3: CASSPLAGSTDTQYF
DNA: TGTGCCAGCTCACCATTGGCGGGCTCAACAGATACGCAGTATTTT

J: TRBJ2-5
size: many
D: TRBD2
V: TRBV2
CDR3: CASSATSGTQETQYF
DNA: TGTGCCAGCAGTGCGACTAGCGGGACGCAAGAGACCCAGTACTTC

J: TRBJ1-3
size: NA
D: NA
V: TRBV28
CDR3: CASSLTGSSGNTIYF
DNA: TGTGCCAGCAGCCTAACCGGAAGCTCTGGAAACACCATATATTTT

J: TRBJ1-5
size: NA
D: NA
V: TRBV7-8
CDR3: CASSLEQGRNQPQHF
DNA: TGTGCCAGCAGCTTAGAACAGGGCCGCAATCAGCCCCAGCATTTT

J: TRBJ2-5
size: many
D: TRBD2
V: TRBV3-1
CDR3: CASSRMTSGSSETQYF
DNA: TGTGCCAGCAGCCGCATGACTAGCGGGAGTTCTGAGACCCAGTACTTC

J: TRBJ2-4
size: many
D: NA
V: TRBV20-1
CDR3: CSARGPTGWAKNIQYF
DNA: TGCAGTGCTAGGGGACCCACAGGGTGGGCCAAAAACATTCAGTACTTC

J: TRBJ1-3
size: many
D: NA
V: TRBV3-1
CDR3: CASSQDVGNTIYF
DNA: TGTGCCAGCAGCCAAGATGTAGGAAACACCATATATTTT

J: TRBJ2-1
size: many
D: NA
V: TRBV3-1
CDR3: CASSQEPISRYNEQFF
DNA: TGTGCCAGCAGCCAAGAACCGATTAGCAGGTACAATGAGCAGTTCTTC

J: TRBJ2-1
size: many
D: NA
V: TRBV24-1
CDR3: CATSDRTPYYEQFF
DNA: TGTGCCACCAGTGATCGGACGCCTTACTATGAGCAGTTCTTC

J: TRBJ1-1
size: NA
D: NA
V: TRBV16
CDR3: CASSQNAGEKAFF
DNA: TGTGCCAGCAGCCAAAATGCAGGGGAAAAAGCTTTCTTT

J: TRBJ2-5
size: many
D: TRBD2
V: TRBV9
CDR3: CASSVGRLAGPGQETQYF
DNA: TGTGCCAGCAGCGTAGGCCGACTAGCGGGGCCCGGCCAAGAGACCCAGTACTTC

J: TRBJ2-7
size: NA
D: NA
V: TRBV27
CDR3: CASSLTPGPHEQYF
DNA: TGTGCCAGCAGTTTAACTCCGGGCCCCCACGAGCAGTACTTC

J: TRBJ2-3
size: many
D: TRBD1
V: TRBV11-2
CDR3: CASSTGTGIQYF
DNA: TGTGCCAGCAGCACTGGGACAGGGATCCAGTATTTT

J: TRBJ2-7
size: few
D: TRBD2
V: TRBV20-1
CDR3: CSAGGGGGTISYEQYF
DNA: TGCAGTGCGGGGGGGGGAGGCGGAACGATCTCCTACGAGCAGTACTTC

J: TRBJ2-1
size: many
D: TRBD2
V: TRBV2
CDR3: CASSEARELNEQFF
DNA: TGTGCCAGCAGTGAAGCGCGGGAGCTGAATGAGCAGTTCTTC

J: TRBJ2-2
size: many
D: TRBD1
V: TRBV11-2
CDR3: CASSFGQGAANTGELFF
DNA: TGTGCCAGCAGCTTCGGACAGGGGGCAGCGAACACCGGGGAGCTGTTTTTT